This is a list of T cell receptor beta chains from one sample in a study of CD8 T cells in ankylosing spondylitis. TCRdb processed the 5' RACE reads anew with MiXCR; each CDR3 protein has one entry. The table lists fewer than 250,000 distinct CDR3 sequences, roughly 24% of them singletons. Specimen: blood, either unsorted or a sorted T cell fraction (not recorded which). These receptors were obtained from a male donor with ankylosing spondylitis or in good health (not recorded which). Both conserved end residues are trimmed from each CDR3. The order of the fields is V gene, CDR3 protein.

TRBV6-2/TRBV6-3	ASSLTRGVNTEAF
TRBV10-3	AISESEYEQY
TRBV7-2	ASSLWRGQDEQY
TRBV5-1	ASSLGTGTGETQY
TRBV28	ASSPPGDRAYGYT
TRBV6-1	ASSQGGGRAYNEQF
TRBV6-1	ASSTSGRLNTEAF
TRBV9	ASSDDPRRRETQY
TRBV20-1	SARSLGGGLNSPLH
TRBV29-1	SVNFIAGPSLRF
TRBV6-4	ASRPRTDSGNTIY
TRBV4-1	ASSQILTTKPEVGRVQPQH
TRBV3-1	ASSHGVSTDTQY
TRBV5-6	ASSLDPSGANVLT
TRBV9	ASSRFGAQETQY
TRBV12-3/TRBV12-4	ASSQTGYGYT
TRBV2	ASSEVPGSSGNTIY
TRBV29-1	SVFVYGKEDNEQF
TRBV12-3/TRBV12-4	ASRDNGAYEQY
TRBV12-3/TRBV12-4	ASSQLGGNTEAF
TRBV6-1	ASRPGSASRGEQF
TRBV10-3	AIGTDNTEAF
TRBV12-3/TRBV12-4	ASSSGLAGTGELF
TRBV12-3/TRBV12-4	ASSPPGTQETQY
TRBV5-1	ASSLRGDRSYEQY
TRBV5-6	ASSLGSIKAETQY
TRBV11-2	ASSFLTSGSNEQF
TRBV29-1	SGRGTSGSTDTQY
TRBV5-6	ASSLQGSYNSPLH
TRBV6-5	ASSYGDRGSEKLF
TRBV29-1	SVKAGSAKETQY
TRBV29-1	SVEVNGQAPT
TRBV6-5	ASSPSAGETQY
TRBV7-8	ASSLQSGSTETQY
TRBV20-1	SARVSGRVTYEQY
TRBV5-7	ASSLVAPAGNTGELF
TRBV12-3/TRBV12-4	ASSLLGSGNTIY
TRBV29-1	SAKGEAGTDTQY
TRBV5-1	ASSLARTGLYSYEQY
TRBV20-1	SARREIWTQY
TRBV5-1	ASSLSRVTDTQY
TRBV6-5	ASSYSWDRVKKWPQH
TRBV4-2	ASRTGTNSPLH
TRBV10-3	AAGTGAVHEQY
TRBV12-3/TRBV12-4	ASSPQGGRMNTEAF
TRBV20-1	SATLAGVNEQF
TRBV12-3/TRBV12-4	ASIFNTPTEAF
TRBV6-2/TRBV6-3	ASKGDFRDYT